This TCR beta chain was found in a study of yellow fever vaccine responses in identical twins. The CDR3 runs 16 residues. V was pared by 4 bases and J by 9 bases, with 17 bases of the junction left unmatched. Germline values: CDR1 LGHNA, CDR2 YSLEER. Via MiXCR, TCRdb re-called the RT-PCR reads, giving one row per CDR3 protein. The table records around 20,000 distinct CDR3 sequences, 55% to 70% of them present only once. The receptor's source is a woman aged 18-30 years who received the yellow fever vaccine. The V gene is TRBV4-3, the J gene TRBJ1-2, with 7 bases lining up with TRBD1. Sequencing was performed on T cells from blood (PBMCs), unsorted or a sorted subset (not recorded which), taken before or after yellow fever vaccination (not recorded which). CDR3 loop: CASSPHIGQAAISYTF. CDR3 nucleotides: TGCGCCAGCAGCCCTCATATCGGACAGGCTGCAATTAGCTACACCTTC.